This T cell receptor beta chain was captured by sequencing in a study of Graves' ophthalmopathy and Graves' hyperthyroidism. From RNA, the CDR3 regions of TCR beta chains were amplified and sequenced. First-round RT-PCR employed HTBI primers, with a second-round multiplex PCR after it. TCRdb reanalysed the multiplex PCR reads using MiXCR and keeps one entry per CDR3 protein. The sample includes about 550,000 distinct CDR3 sequences, about two fifths of them seen just once. The V gene end was trimmed by 3 bases and the J gene end by 4 bases; junction bases not matched to a gene: 4. CDR1 is ENHRY and CDR2 is SYGVKD in the germline V gene. This CDR3 comprises 15 residues. This clonotype occurred many times. Its antigen is currently unknown. The study's findings and limits: The model reached around 66% sensitivity and roughly 72% specificity for predicting ophthalmopathy progression.

This sequence was found in an adult man with Graves' hyperthyroidism. The chain uses TRBV10-3 and TRBJ2-5; 11 positions agree with TRBD2. Material for sequencing was peripheral blood or thyroid tissue (not recorded which). In DNA, the CDR3 is TGTGCCATCAGTGATAGCGGGGGGGCAATAGAGACCCAGTACTTC. As protein: CAISDSGGAIETQYF.